This T cell receptor beta chain derives from a study of glioma-infiltrating T cells. This clonotype was detected a few times. Its antigen is currently unknown. Using RNA template, CDR3s of TCR alpha and beta were amplified with iRepertoire arm-PCR. Tissue mRNA or PBMC total RNA, about 95-450 ng, went into one-step reverse transcription and amplification. Using its own MiXCR run on the multiplex PCR reads, TCRdb lists one record per CDR3 protein. The data contain 100,000 to 150,000 distinct CDR3 sequences, 20% to 25% of them singletons. This CDR3 spans 17 amino acids. CDR1 is DFQATT and CDR2 is SNEGSKA in the germline V gene (reference sequence). The ends lost 1 base at V and 0 bases at J; junction bases unmatched: 8. Overall study results and limits: Tissue-blood divergence was below expectation in non-neoplastic patients, above in gliomas. Only very few CDR3 sequences appeared in both tissue and blood.

The chain combines TRBV20-1 with TRBJ1-4; 7 nucleotides agree with TRBD1. Sample: glioma tissue, nonneoplastic brain tissue, or PBMCs (not recorded which). This clonotype originated in a human donor with low-grade glioma or glioblastoma, undergoing nonglioma brain surgery, or in good health (not recorded which). This CDR3 reads CSARGGGPYATNEKLFF. DNA of the CDR3: TGCAGTGCTAGAGGAGGGGGCCCCTATGCAACTAATGAAAAACTGTTTTTT.